The entry that follows covers one TCR beta chain sequence. This clone is a singleton in its sample. The antigen it binds to is not known. No much larger clonotype is one base removed from it; base qualities were not supplied. This entry comes from a study of blood T cell repertoires in COVID-19 (dated by TCRdb to about 2020). For context, the study as a whole: The collaborator samples originated in the United States, Italy and Spain and spanned the acute and convalescent phases of COVID-19. The prospective study material was composed of cDNA or gDNA derived from T cells, B-cell-depleted T cells, or PBMCs. The dataset comprised deeply sampled blood TCRbeta repertoires from subjects exposed to, actively infected with, or recovered from COVID-19. The repertoires were released in a freely available public database intended as a resource for research on the immune response to SARS-CoV-2. Samples were obtained from the ongoing ImmuneRACE study (first 160 participants) and from 1,200 or so subjects provided by 6 global collaborators. The sample metadata nearly always contained a de-identified subject ID, COVID-19 status, age in years and sex. Where HLA class I and class II types were available, the types were taken from metadata supplied by the sample provider, not from assay-based typing.

The immunoSEQ Assay, a bias-controlled multiplex PCR, was used to amplify TCRbeta CDR3 regions from genomic DNA. As for how the authors treated the data: The number of nucleated cells in each sample was estimated from the amplification of reference gene primers within the assay. To quantify the absolute abundance of each unique TCRbeta CDR3 rearrangement, sequence reads were collapsed and filtered. For each sample, productive Simpson clonality was calculated as the square root of Simpson's diversity index across productive rearrangements. In TCRdb, the immuneACCESS table is reduced to in-frame sequences with V and J assigned. These tables do not hold every clone; where another copy was compared, an unresolved V gene accounts for under half, and the others remain unexplained. Clonal size and the V and J genes are those of that table, whereas D and trimming came from the DNA. Counted in this sample were roughly 58,000 clones; roughly 80% of them appeared once. The leading ten clones occupy approximately 19% of the sample.

Points the paper makes about the study in general: The amount of clinical and demographic metadata varied by source and participant and was provided uncurated.

From cysteine to phenylalanine, the CDR3 is 16 amino acids long. The DNA shown is the 48-base CDR3, in frame from base 1. Sequences SGHRS (CDR1) and YFSETQ (CDR2) are obtained from the germline V gene. The V end loses 1 base and the J end loses 2 bases, and a stretch of 12 bases separates them. The collaborating institutions used their own protocols to collect whole blood in K2EDTA tubes. For TCRbeta analysis, collaborators shipped samples in one of three forms: frozen whole blood, isolated PBMCs, or DNA extracted from either of those sample types. The chain is assembled from TRBV5-1 and TRBJ2-2, with the D gene not clear enough to name. This TCR came from a man aged 70 or older with active COVID-19. The specimen was peripheral blood. The encoded CDR3 is CASSLSLPLNTGELFF. The DNA sequence is as follows: TGCGCCAGCAGCTTGAGCCTACCCCTCAACACCGGGGAGCTGTTTTTT.